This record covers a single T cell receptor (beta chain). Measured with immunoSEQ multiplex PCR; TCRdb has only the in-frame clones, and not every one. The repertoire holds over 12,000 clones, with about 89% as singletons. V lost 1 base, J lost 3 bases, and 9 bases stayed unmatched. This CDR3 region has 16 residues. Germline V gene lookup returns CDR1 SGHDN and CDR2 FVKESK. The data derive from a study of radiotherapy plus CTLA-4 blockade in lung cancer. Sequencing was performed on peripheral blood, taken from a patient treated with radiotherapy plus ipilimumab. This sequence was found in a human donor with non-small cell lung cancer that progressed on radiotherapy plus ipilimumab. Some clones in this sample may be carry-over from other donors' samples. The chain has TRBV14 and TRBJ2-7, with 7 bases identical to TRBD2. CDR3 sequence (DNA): TGTGCCAGCAGCCAAGCCCCGTGGCTAGCGGACTACGAGCAGTACTTC. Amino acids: CASSQAPWLADYEQYF.